Shown below are 31 T cell receptor beta chains from a single sample sequenced in a study of blood T cell repertoires in COVID-19. This table comes from immunoSEQ multiplex PCR, and its TCRdb copy is limited to in-frame clones, with some not included. The sample records under 250,000 clones, 85% being singletons. Sequencing was performed on peripheral blood. These receptors originate from an older woman with active or convalescent COVID-19.

This chain links TRBV7-2 with TRBJ1-2; D not resolved. This CDR3 region has 14 residues. The V gene lost 0 bases and the J gene lost 4 bases, with 9 bases spanning the gap. Germline CDR1 and CDR2: SGHTA and FQGNSA. The CDR3 sequence is CASSLAGRAYGYTF. The CDR3 nucleotides read TGTGCCAGCAGCTTAGCGGGGAGGGCCTATGGCTACACCTTC.

This chain joins TRBV24-1 and TRBJ1-4, with D possibly TRBD1 on 6 matching bases. This CDR3 has 15 amino acids. V was trimmed by 3 bases and J by 7 bases, leaving 14 bases between them. Per germline, CDR1 KGHDR and CDR2 SFDVKD. The CDR3 spells CATSDPRGEGEKLFF. CDR3 in DNA: TGTGCCACCAGTGATCCCAGGGGAGAAGGTGAAAAACTGTTTTTT.

This rearrangement joins TRBV9 to TRBJ1-2; D is possibly TRBD1 (5 bases). V was cut by 4 bases and J by 3 bases, with 22 bases left in between. The germline gives CDR1 SGDLS, CDR2 YYNGEE. The length of the CDR3 is 17 residues. The CDR3 DNA reads TGTGCCAGCAGCCCAGGAGGGGCCCCTCTTCGGGACTATGGCTACACCTTC. Translation: CASSPGGAPLRDYGYTF.

This clone has a handful of counts. In DNA form, the CDR3 reads TGTGCCAGCAGTTCTCATGGGACAGGGGGTTATGGCTACACCTTC. This sequence encodes CASSSHGTGGYGYTF. The chain joins TRBV27 to TRBJ1-2; 11 bases are shared with TRBD1. The CDR3 sequence is 15 residues long. Germline trimming cut 4 bases from V and 5 bases from J; bases unmatched to any gene: 6. The germline gives CDR1 MNHEY, CDR2 SMNVEV (reference sequence).

The chain uses TRBV7-9 and TRBJ2-1; the D gene is possibly TRBD2 (6 bases). The CDR3 is 15 residues long. V lost 4 bases and J 3 bases, leaving 13 bases between the germline ends. Germline CDR1 and CDR2: SEHNR and FQNEAQ (reference sequence). The CDR3 DNA follows: TGTGCCAGCAGCTCGCCTGGGGGGAACTACAATGAGCAGTTCTTC. Encoded protein: CASSSPGGNYNEQFF. Supplemented by reference TRBV7-9 and TRBJ2-1, the full variable domain reads DTGVSQNPRHKITKRGQNVTFRCDPISEHNRLYWYRQTLGQGPEFLTYFQNEAQLEKSRLLSDRFSAERPKGSFSTLEIQRTEQGDSAMYLCASSSPGGNYNEQFFGPGTRLTVL.

The chain carries TRBV4-1 and TRBJ2-7; 7 positions agree with TRBD2. CDR1 and CDR2 from the germline V gene are MGHRA and YSYEKL. This CDR3 is 16 amino acids long. The trim removed 4 bases at V and 0 bases at J, leaving 9 bases unmatched. The CDR3 DNA sequence: TGCGCCAGCAGCCCCTCAGGGAGGGTGAGCTCCTACGAGCAGTACTTC. Translated, it gives CASSPSGRVSSYEQYF.

The chain recombines TRBV5-1 with TRBJ2-2; 10 bases are a match to TRBD2. Germline-derived CDR1 and CDR2 are SGHRS and YFSETQ. The CDR3 covers 15 residues. V lost 5 bases and J lost 3; bases outside the gene matches: 4. The CDR3 nucleotides read TGCGCCAGCAGTTATCTAGCGGGGGACACCGGGGAGCTGTTTTTT. It is translated as CASSYLAGDTGELFF.

This clone was observed a single time. This sequence joins TRBV19 and TRBJ1-6; no firm D call. Germline V CDR1 and CDR2: LNHDA, SQIVND (reference sequence). The CDR3 contains 15 residues. Between the trimmed V and J ends, which lost 3 bases and 5 bases, there was a span of 11 bases. The CDR3 loop is CASSIFVANNSPLHF. CDR3 bases: TGTGCCAGTAGTATTTTTGTTGCGAATAATTCACCCCTCCACTTT.

The chain links TRBV28 to TRBJ1-1; TRBD1 might be the D (5 bases). V was trimmed by 5 bases and J by 5 bases, leaving 15 bases between them. CDR3 length: 14 residues. Per the germline V gene, CDR1 is MDHEN and CDR2 is SYDVKM. CDR3 DNA sequence: TGTGCCAGCAGTCGTGGGGGGATCGGGACTGAAGCTTTCTTT. Amino acids: CASSRGGIGTEAFF.

This chain joins TRBV25-1 and TRBJ2-1; no clear D. V lost 1 base, J lost 2 bases, and 9 bases lay in between. CDR1 and CDR2 from the germline V gene are MGHDK and SYGVNS. The CDR3 spans 15 residues. CDR3 protein: CASSESAVTYNEQFF. The CDR3 coding sequence is TGTGCCAGCAGTGAATCGGCGGTTACCTACAATGAGCAGTTCTTC.

In its sample, this clone was seen once. This chain links TRBV28 with TRBJ1-5; possible D gene TRBD1, 6 bases. Per the germline V gene, CDR1 is MDHEN and CDR2 is SYDVKM. V was shortened by 7 bases and J by 0 bases, with 10 bases between the two germline ends. CDR3 size: 14 residues. The CDR3 reads CASNGQYSNQPQHF. In DNA form, the CDR3 reads TGTGCCAGCAACGGACAGTATAGCAATCAGCCCCAGCATTTT.

This chain uses TRBV7-2 with TRBJ2-1; maybe TRBD2 (7 bases). The germline gives CDR1 SGHTA, CDR2 FQGNSA. Trimming pared 5 bases from V and 4 bases from J, leaving 18 bases between. The CDR3 totals 16 residues. CDR3 sequence (DNA): TGTGCCAGCAGCAGACGGGGGGCCTCCCTTTACAATGAGCAGTTCTTC. It yields the protein CASSRRGASLYNEQFF. Complete variable domain (other parts from reference TRBV7-2 and TRBJ2-1): GAGVSQSPSNKVTEKGKDVELRCDPISGHTALYWYRQSLGQGLEFLIYFQGNSAPDKSGLPSDRFSAERTGGSVSTLTIQRTQQEDSAVYLCASSRRGASLYNEQFFGPGTRLTVL.

V gene TRBV5-1 combines with J gene TRBJ2-3, with D perhaps matching TRBD2 (6 bases). Germline V gives CDR1 SGHRS, CDR2 YFSETQ. V was cut by 4 bases and J by 2 bases, with 14 bases left in between. CDR3 size: 15 residues. Here the CDR3 DNA reads TGCGCCAGCAGCAGGAATCTAGCGAACACAGATACGCAGTATTTT. Protein product: CASSRNLANTDTQYF. Combining the CDR3 with reference TRBV5-1 and TRBJ2-3 gives the whole variable domain KAGVTQTPRYLIKTRGQQVTLSCSPISGHRSVSWYQQTPGQGLQFLFEYFSETQRNKGNFPGRFSGRQFSNSRSEMNVSTLELGDSALYLCASSRNLANTDTQYFGPGTRLTVL.

This clone was recorded a few times. The chain combines TRBV20-1 with TRBJ2-5, with a weak D call TRBD1 (6 bases). CDR3 length equals 11 residues. V was shortened by 7 bases and J by 3 bases, with 9 bases between the two germline ends. Germline V gives CDR1 DFQATT, CDR2 SNEGSKA (reference sequence). DNA for the CDR3: TGCAGTGTGGCAGGGGAAGAGACCCAGTACTTC. It specifies CSVAGEETQYF.

This clone was picked up one time. Just one base apart from a much larger clone, this may be a read error. The V and J genes are TRBV28 and TRBJ1-1; D ambiguous. Trimming shortened V by 6 bases and J by 3 bases, and 8 bases separated the two germline ends. CDR1 MDHEN and CDR2 SYDVKM come from the germline V gene. The CDR3 sequence is 12 residues long. The CDR3: CASSPRYTEAFF. CDR3 DNA: TGTGCCAGCAGCCCCAGGTACACTGAAGCTTTCTTT. Drawing the rest from reference TRBV28 and TRBJ1-1, the complete variable domain is DVKVTQSSRYLVKRTGEKVFLECVQDMDHENMFWYRQDPGLGLRLIYFSYDVKMKEKGDIPEGYSVSREKKERFSLILESASTNQTSMYLCASSPRYTEAFFGQGTRLTVV.

The count of this clone is one. J is TRBJ2-5 and V is TRBV9; TRBD2 is a possible D gene (7 bases). This CDR3 spans 15 amino acids. Germline CDR1 SGDLS, CDR2 YYNGEE. V lost 0 bases and J 5 bases, leaving 14 bases between the germline ends. The CDR3 loop reads CASSVGAGHTETQYF. The CDR3 DNA reads as TGTGCCAGCAGCGTAGGAGCGGGACATACGGAGACCCAGTACTTC.

This clone showed up just a few times. The chain has TRBV15 and TRBJ2-3; perhaps TRBD2 as D (6 bases). Trimming took off 4 bases at V and 4 bases at J, with 24 bases between the two ends. CDR3 length: 18 residues. Germline-derived CDR1 and CDR2 are LNHNV and YYDKDF (reference sequence). CDR3 nucleotides: TGTGCCACCAGCAATACACTCGCCCCGGGACTGGGAGCAGATACGCAGTATTTT. Translated, it gives CATSNTLAPGLGADTQYF.

This chain uses TRBV28 with TRBJ2-1; TRBD2 matches 13 bases. CDR1 and CDR2 (germline): MDHEN, SYDVKM. V shed 2 bases, J shed 10 bases, and the junction held 8 bases outside the gene matches. The CDR3 sequence is 16 residues long. CDR3 DNA: TGTGCCAGCAGTTTACTCCGGACTAGCGGGGGAAAAGAGCAGTTCTTC. This translates into CASSLLRTSGGKEQFF.

This rearrangement joins TRBV2 to TRBJ2-1; 12 nucleotides align to TRBD2. The CDR3 contains 15 residues. The V gene's germline CDR1 is SNHLY and CDR2 FYNNEI. Trimming cost V 6 bases and J 6 bases; bases outside gene matches: 6. The CDR3 sequence is CASRATSGGTNEQFF. CDR3 coding DNA: TGTGCCAGCAGAGCGACTAGCGGGGGAACCAATGAGCAGTTCTTC.

The chain carries TRBV5-4 and TRBJ2-1; 16 positions match TRBD2. J lost 9 bases, V lost 4 bases, and 4 bases had no gene match. The V gene's germline CDR1 is SGHNT and CDR2 YYREEE (reference sequence). The CDR3 loop spans 15 amino acids. The CDR3 DNA reads TGTGCCAGCAGCCGGGGACTAGCGGGAGGGACTGAGCAGTTCTTC. Translating gives CASSRGLAGGTEQFF.

The chain carries TRBV6-5 and TRBJ1-2, with 7 bases matching TRBD1. The CDR3 loop spans 12 amino acids. Germline CDR1 is MNHEY and CDR2 is SVGAGI. J gave up 6 bases and V 5 bases, and 3 bases lay outside the gene matches. CDR3 sequence: CASSRTGHGYTF. The CDR3 DNA sequence: TGTGCCAGCAGTCGGACAGGCCATGGCTACACCTTC.

The chain has TRBV4-2 and TRBJ1-2; perhaps TRBD1 as D (5 bases). This CDR3 is 15 amino acids long. Germline-derived CDR1 and CDR2 are LGHNA and YNFKEQ. Trimming removed 3 bases from V and 4 bases from J, with 15 bases in between. CDR3 coding DNA: TGTGCCAGCAGCCAGTTGCGGGAGGGGTTCTATGGCTACACCTTC. Translating it yields CASSQLREGFYGYTF.

V and J are TRBV7-9 and TRBJ1-1; 8 bases match TRBD1. V shed 5 bases, J shed 1 base, and the junction held 6 bases outside the gene matches. Germline V gene lookup returns CDR1 SEHNR and CDR2 FQNEAQ (reference sequence). The CDR3 extends over 15 amino acids. The CDR3 DNA sequence: TGTGCCAGCAGCCCTTGGACAGGGAGGAACACTGAAGCTTTCTTT. Its translation: CASSPWTGRNTEAFF.

The V call is TRBV6-5, the J call TRBJ1-4; TRBD1 aligns across 9 bases. This CDR3 has 16 residues. V shed 3 bases, J shed 2 bases, and the junction held 4 bases outside the gene matches. CDR1 and CDR2 from the germline V gene are MNHEY and SVGAGI. CDR3 protein: CASSYLTGGTNEKLFF. DNA of the CDR3: TGTGCCAGCAGTTATCTTACAGGGGGCACTAATGAAAAACTGTTTTTT.

This clone was detected once. This sequence joins TRBV9 and TRBJ1-6; 10 positions match TRBD1. The junction had 3 bases not matched to a gene; V was cut back by 0 bases and J by 9 bases. The CDR3 totals 15 residues. Looked up from germline, CDR1 is SGDLS and CDR2 is YYNGEE. CDR3 loop: CASSVGDRGVSPLHF. The CDR3 nucleotides are TGTGCCAGCAGCGTAGGGGACAGGGGCGTTTCACCCCTCCACTTT.

This chain uses TRBV5-4 with TRBJ2-2; 10 bases are shared with TRBD1. The CDR3 loop spans 16 amino acids. V shed 5 bases and J 4 bases; nucleotides not matched to a gene: 8. CDR1 and CDR2 from the germline V gene are SGHNT and YYREEE (reference sequence). The CDR3 sequence: CASSSPGQGFTGELFF. CDR3 DNA: TGTGCCAGCAGTTCTCCGGGACAGGGGTTCACCGGGGAGCTGTTTTTT.

The chain is built from TRBV25-1 and TRBJ1-5; D is ambiguous. V lost 3 bases and J lost 4, with 4 bases in between. Germline V gives CDR1 MGHDK, CDR2 SYGVNS. This CDR3 has 12 amino acids. The CDR3 DNA reads TGTGCCAGCAGTGACGGTAATCAGCCCCAGCATTTT. This sequence encodes CASSDGNQPQHF.

The chain is built from TRBV21-1 and TRBJ2-7; the D call in the table, TRBD1, was not verified against the DNA. TRBV21-1 is labeled a pseudogene. This CDR3 has 14 amino acids. The CDR3: CASSIGQGQDEQYF. CDR3 coding DNA: TGTGCCAGCAGCATTGGACAGGGGCAAGACGAGCAGTACTTC.

The gene calls are TRBV5-4 and TRBJ2-3; no clear D. Per the germline V gene, CDR1 is SGHNT and CDR2 is YYREEE (reference sequence). Deletions cut 4 bases from V and 0 bases from J, with 12 bases between. CDR3 length: 15 amino acids. The chain's CDR3 is CASSTGFPSTDTQYF. CDR3 coding DNA: TGTGCCAGCAGCACCGGGTTCCCAAGCACAGATACGCAGTATTTT.

This clone was counted between two and nine times. This chain links TRBV4-1 with TRBJ2-1; no clear D. The CDR3 sequence is 15 residues long. Germline CDR1 and CDR2: MGHRA and YSYEKL. Trimming removed 0 bases at V and 2 bases at J, with 8 bases between. The DNA of the CDR3 is TGCGCCAGCAGCCAAGAGGCAAATACCTACAATGAGCAGTTCTTC. It yields the protein CASSQEANTYNEQFF.

The V gene is TRBV10-1, the J gene TRBJ2-5; no firm D call. This CDR3 has 13 amino acids. Trimming took 8 bases from V and 5 from J, leaving 15 bases between them. The germline gives CDR1 WNHNN, CDR2 SYGVQD (reference sequence). The CDR3 here is CASPLKPQETQYF. The CDR3 DNA is TGCGCCAGCCCTCTTAAACCACAGGAGACCCAGTACTTC.